This entry describes one T cell receptor beta chain. Use of 60 Vbeta and 13 Jbeta primers characterized the PCR. Method: immunoSEQ multiplex PCR; TCRdb's copy keeps in-frame clones and lacks some. This repertoire shows 150,000 to 200,000 clones, around 75% found once; its top ten account for 1.5% to 2%. The germline gives CDR1 LNHDA, CDR2 SQIVND (reference sequence). Unmatched junction bases numbered 5, after V lost 5 bases and J lost 0 bases. The CDR3 contains 16 residues. These data belong to a study of cytomegalovirus exposure and HLA in healthy donors. The sequencing sample was made of PBMCs. The sequence derives from a woman aged 30 to 39 in good health and CMV-seronegative. The gene calls are TRBV19 and TRBJ2-3; 10 nucleotides agree with TRBD2. In DNA form, the CDR3 reads TGTGCCAGTAGTTTAGGACTAGCGGCTAGCACAGATACGCAGTATTTT. It yields the protein CASSLGLAASTDTQYF.